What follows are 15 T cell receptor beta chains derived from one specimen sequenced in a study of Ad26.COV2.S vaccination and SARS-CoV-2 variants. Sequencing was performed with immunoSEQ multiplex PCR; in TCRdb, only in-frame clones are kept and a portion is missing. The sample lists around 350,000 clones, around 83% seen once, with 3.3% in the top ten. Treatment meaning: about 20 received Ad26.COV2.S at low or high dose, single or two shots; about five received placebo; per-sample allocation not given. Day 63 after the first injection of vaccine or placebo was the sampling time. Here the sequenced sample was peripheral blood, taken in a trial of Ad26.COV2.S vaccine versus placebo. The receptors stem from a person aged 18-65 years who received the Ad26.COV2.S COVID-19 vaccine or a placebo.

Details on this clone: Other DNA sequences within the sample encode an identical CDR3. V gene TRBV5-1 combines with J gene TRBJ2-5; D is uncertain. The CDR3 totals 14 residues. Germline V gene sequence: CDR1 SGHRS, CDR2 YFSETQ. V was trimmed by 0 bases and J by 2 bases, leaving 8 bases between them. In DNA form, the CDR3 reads TGCGCCAGCAGCTTGGGCAGGCTTCAAGAGACCCAGTACTTC. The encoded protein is CASSLGRLQETQYF.

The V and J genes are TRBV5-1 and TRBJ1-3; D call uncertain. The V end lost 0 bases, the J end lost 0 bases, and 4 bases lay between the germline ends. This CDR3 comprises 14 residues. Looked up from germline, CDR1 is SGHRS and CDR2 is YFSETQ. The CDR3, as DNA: TGCGCCAGCAGCTTGGGGACCTCTGGAAACACCATATATTTT. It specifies CASSLGTSGNTIYF.

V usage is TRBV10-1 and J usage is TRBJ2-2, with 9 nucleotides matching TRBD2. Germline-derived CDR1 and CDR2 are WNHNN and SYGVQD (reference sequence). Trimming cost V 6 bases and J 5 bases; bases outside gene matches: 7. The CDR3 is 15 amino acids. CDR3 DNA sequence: TGCGCCAGCAGCTCAGCGGGAGGAGAAACCGGGGAGCTGTTTTTT. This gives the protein CASSSAGGETGELFF.

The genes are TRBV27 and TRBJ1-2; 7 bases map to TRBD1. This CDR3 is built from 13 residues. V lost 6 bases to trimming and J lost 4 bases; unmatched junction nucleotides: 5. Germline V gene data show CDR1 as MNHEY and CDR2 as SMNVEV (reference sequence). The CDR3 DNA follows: TGTGCCAGCAGGGCGGCAGGGGGCTATGGCTACACCTTC. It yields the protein CASRAAGGYGYTF.

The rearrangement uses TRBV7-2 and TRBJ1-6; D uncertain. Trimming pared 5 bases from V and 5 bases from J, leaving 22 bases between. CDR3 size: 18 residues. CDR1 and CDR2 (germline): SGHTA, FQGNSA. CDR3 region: CASSRWPGLLANNSPLHF. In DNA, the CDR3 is TGTGCCAGCAGCCGCTGGCCTGGGCTTCTGGCGAATAATTCACCCCTCCACTTT.

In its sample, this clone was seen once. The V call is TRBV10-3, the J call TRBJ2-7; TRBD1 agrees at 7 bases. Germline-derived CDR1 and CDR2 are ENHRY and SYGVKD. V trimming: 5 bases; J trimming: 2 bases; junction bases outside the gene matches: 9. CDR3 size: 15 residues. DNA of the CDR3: TGTGCCATCAGTTCAGACAGGGAGAACCCCTACGAGCAGTACTTC. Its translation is CAISSDRENPYEQYF.

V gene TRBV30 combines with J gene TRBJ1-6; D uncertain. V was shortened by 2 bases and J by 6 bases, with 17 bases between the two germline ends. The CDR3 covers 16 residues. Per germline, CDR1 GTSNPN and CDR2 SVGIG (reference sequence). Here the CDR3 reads CAWSFPDGSFNSPLHF. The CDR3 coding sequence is TGTGCCTGGAGTTTTCCGGACGGAAGCTTTAATTCACCCCTCCACTTT.

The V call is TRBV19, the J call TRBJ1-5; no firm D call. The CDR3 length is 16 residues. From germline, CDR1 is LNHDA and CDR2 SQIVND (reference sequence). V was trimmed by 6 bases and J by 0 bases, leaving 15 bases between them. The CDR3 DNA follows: TGTGCCAGTAGCGAAGAGGTACAGCTTAGCAATCAGCCCCAGCATTTT. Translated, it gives CASSEEVQLSNQPQHF.

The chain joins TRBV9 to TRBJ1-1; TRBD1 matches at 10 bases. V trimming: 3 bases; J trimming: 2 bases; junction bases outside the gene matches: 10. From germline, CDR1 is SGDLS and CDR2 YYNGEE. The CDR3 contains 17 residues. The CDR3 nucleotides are TGTGCCAGCAGCGCTGGGACAGGGGTTAGAGGAAACACTGAAGCTTTCTTT. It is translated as CASSAGTGVRGNTEAFF.

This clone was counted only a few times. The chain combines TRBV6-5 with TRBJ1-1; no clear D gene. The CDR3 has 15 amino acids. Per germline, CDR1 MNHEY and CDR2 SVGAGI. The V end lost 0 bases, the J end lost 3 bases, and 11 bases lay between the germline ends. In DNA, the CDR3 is TGTGCCAGCAGTTACTCAGCCACAACTGACACTGAAGCTTTCTTT. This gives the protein CASSYSATTDTEAFF.

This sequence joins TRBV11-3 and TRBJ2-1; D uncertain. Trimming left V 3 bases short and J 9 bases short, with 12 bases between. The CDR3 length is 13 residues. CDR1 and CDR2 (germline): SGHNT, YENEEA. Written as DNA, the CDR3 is TGTGCCAGCAGCTTTAGTTTCGTCTCTGAGCAGTTCTTC. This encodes CASSFSFVSEQFF.

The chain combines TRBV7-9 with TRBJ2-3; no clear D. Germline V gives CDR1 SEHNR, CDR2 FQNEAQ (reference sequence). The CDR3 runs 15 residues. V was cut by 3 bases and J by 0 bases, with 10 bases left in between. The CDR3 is CASSFMGTSTDTQYF. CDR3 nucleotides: TGTGCCAGCAGCTTTATGGGAACTAGCACAGATACGCAGTATTTT.

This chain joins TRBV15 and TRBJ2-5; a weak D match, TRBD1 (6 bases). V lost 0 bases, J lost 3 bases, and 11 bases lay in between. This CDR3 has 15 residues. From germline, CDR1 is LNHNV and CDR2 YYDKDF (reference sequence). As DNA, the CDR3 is TGTGCCACCAGCAGAGAGGCGGCAGGGGAAGAGACCCAGTACTTC. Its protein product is CATSREAAGEETQYF.

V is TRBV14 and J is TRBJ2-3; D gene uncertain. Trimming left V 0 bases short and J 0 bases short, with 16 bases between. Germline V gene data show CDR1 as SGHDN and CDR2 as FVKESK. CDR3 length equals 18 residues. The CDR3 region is CASSQDMDPRSSTDTQYF. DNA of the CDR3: TGTGCCAGCAGCCAAGACATGGACCCCAGAAGTAGCACAGATACGCAGTATTTT.

In DNA form, the CDR3 reads TGTGCCAGTAAAGGGCGGACCCTGAGCTCCTACAATGAGCAGTTCTTC. This translates into CASKGRTLSSYNEQFF. The chain couples TRBV19 to TRBJ2-1; D not certain. The germline V and J ends were trimmed by 7 bases and 0 bases, with 16 bases remaining between them. There are 16 residues in the CDR3. Germline V gene lookup returns CDR1 LNHDA and CDR2 SQIVND (reference sequence).